This T cell receptor beta chain stems from a study of blood T cell repertoires in COVID-19. Overall study: The cDNA or gDNA used as material had been derived from T cells, B-cell-depleted T cells, or PBMCs.

The length of the CDR3 is 12 residues. V was pared by 1 base and J by 6 bases, with 6 bases between. In the source study's methods: Estimates of nucleated cell counts were drawn from the amplification of reference gene primers. The repertoire was sequenced with immunoSEQ multiplex PCR; TCRdb's copy has only in-frame clones and lacks some. Clonal size and the V and J genes are those of that table, whereas D and trimming came from the DNA. The profile shows about 78,000 clones, roughly 80% of them singletons. The sequencing input was peripheral blood. The rearrangement joins TRBV12-3 or TRBV12-4 to TRBJ1-2; maybe TRBD1 (5 bases). This TCR was sampled from a human donor in a cohort sampled during active COVID-19. The CDR3 bases are TGTGCCAGCAGTTTAGGACAGAATGGCTACACCTTC. This sequence encodes CASSLGQNGYTF.